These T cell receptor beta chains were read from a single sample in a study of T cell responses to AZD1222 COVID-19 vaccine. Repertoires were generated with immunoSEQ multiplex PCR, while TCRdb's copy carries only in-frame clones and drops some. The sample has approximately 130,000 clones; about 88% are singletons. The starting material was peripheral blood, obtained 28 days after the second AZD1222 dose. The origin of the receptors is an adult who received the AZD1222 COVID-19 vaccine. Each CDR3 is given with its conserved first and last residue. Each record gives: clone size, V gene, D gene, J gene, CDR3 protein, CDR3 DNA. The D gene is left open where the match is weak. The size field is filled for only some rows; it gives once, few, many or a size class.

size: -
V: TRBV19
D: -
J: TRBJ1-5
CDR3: CASSIDWGEGQPQHF
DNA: TGTGCCAGTAGTATAGATTGGGGGGAGGGCCAGCCCCAGCATTTT

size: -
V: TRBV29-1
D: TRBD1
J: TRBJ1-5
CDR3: CSVRGQGDQPQHF
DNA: TGCAGCGTTAGGGGACAGGGAGATCAGCCCCAGCATTTT

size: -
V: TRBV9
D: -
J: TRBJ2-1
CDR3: CASSGQSYNEQFF
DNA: TGTGCCAGCAGCGGACAGTCTTACAATGAGCAGTTCTTC

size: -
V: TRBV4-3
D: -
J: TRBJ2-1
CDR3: CASSLVSSYNEQFF
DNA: TGCGCCAGCAGCCTGGTAAGCTCCTACAATGAGCAGTTCTTC

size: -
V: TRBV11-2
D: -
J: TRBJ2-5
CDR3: CASSLPTGRETQYF
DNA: TGTGCCAGCAGCCTACCGACAGGCCGGGAGACCCAGTACTTC

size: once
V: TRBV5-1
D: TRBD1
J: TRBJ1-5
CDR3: CASSQGQGDQPQHF
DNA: TGCGCCAGCAGCCAAGGACAGGGGGATCAGCCCCAGCATTTT

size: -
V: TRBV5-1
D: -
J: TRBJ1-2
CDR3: CASSLVSGNGYTF
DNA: TGCGCCAGCAGCTTGGTTTCAGGGAACGGCTACACCTTC

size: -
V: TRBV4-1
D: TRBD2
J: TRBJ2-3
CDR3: CASSHPRTSGRAGGVSDTQYF
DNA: TGCGCCAGCAGCCACCCCCGGACTAGCGGGAGGGCCGGCGGCGTTTCAGATACGCAGTATTTT

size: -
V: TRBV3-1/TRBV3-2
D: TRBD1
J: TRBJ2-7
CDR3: CASSPRGTGRYEQYF
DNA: TGTGCCAGCAGCCCACGTGGGACAGGGAGATACGAGCAGTACTTC

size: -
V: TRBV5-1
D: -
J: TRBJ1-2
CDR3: CASREGNYGYTF
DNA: TGCGCCAGCAGAGAGGGGAACTATGGCTACACCTTC

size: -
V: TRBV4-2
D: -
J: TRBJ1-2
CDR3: CASSQEDQGGYTF
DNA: TGTGCCAGCAGCCAAGAGGACCAAGGGGGCTACACCTTC

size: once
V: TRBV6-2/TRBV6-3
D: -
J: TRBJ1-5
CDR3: CASRPPLLQGGQPQHF
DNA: TGTGCCAGCAGGCCTCCGTTGTTACAGGGTGGTCAGCCCCAGCATTTT

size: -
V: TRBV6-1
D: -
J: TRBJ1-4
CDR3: CASSDGRGPHEKLFF
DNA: TGTGCCAGCAGTGACGGGCGGGGACCCCATGAAAAACTGTTTTTT

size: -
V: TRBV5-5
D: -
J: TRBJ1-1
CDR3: CASSFQGSTEAFF
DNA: TGTGCCAGCAGCTTTCAGGGGAGCACTGAAGCTTTCTTT

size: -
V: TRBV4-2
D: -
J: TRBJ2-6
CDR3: CASSQAQLSGANVLTF
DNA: TGTGCCAGCAGCCAAGCGCAGCTCTCTGGGGCCAACGTCCTGACTTTC

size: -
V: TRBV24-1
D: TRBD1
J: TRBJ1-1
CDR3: CATSDLGRRDSEAFF
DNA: TGTGCCACCAGTGATTTGGGGCGCAGGGACAGTGAAGCTTTCTTT

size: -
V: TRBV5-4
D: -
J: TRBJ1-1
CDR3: CASSLSPRDGEAFF
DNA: TGTGCCAGCAGCTTGTCGCCCAGGGACGGTGAAGCTTTCTTT

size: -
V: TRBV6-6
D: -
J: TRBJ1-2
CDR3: CASTLGEENGYTF
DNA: TGTGCCAGCACCCTGGGAGAGGAGAATGGCTACACCTTC

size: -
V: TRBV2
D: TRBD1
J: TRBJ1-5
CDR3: CASSRQGDQPQHF
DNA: TGTGCCAGCAGCCGACAGGGGGATCAGCCCCAGCATTTT

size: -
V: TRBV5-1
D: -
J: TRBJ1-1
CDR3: CASSPAHYSGPRNTEAFF
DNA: TGCGCCAGCAGCCCAGCCCACTACAGCGGCCCTAGGAACACTGAAGCTTTCTTT

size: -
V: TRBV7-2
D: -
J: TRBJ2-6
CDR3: CASSLGDGGANVLTF
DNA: TGTGCCAGCAGCTTAGGAGACGGGGGGGCCAACGTCCTGACTTTC

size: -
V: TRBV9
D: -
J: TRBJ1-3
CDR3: CASSPRTGGETTIYF
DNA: TGTGCCAGCAGCCCCCGAACAGGCGGGGAGACGACCATATATTTT

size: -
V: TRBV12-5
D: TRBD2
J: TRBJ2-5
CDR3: CASGTPGLGQETQYF
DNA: TGTGCTAGTGGCACACCGGGACTAGGTCAAGAGACCCAGTACTTC

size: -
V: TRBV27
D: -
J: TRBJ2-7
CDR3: CASSRGGYEQYF
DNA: TGTGCCAGCAGTAGGGGGGGTTACGAGCAGTACTTC

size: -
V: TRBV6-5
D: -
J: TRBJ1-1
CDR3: CASSYSSQGNTEAFF
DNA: TGTGCCAGCAGTTACTCCTCACAGGGGAACACTGAAGCTTTCTTT

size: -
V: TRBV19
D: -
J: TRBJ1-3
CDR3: CASRRLGASGNTIYF
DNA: TGTGCCAGTAGGCGGTTGGGGGCCTCTGGAAACACCATATATTTT

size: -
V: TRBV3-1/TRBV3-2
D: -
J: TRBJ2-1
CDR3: CASSRRTGSHEQFF
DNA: TGTGCCAGCAGCCGCCGGACTGGTAGTCATGAGCAGTTCTTC

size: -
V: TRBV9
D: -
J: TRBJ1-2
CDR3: CASSEVNYGYTF
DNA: TGTGCCAGCAGCGAAGTTAACTATGGCTACACCTTC

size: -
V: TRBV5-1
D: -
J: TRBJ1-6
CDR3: CASSLEGGNSPLHF
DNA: TGCGCCAGCAGCTTGGAAGGGGGGAATTCACCCCTCCACTTT

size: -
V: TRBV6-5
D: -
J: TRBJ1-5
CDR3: CASKPYANQPQHF
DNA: TGTGCCAGCAAGCCGTATGCCAATCAGCCCCAGCATTTT

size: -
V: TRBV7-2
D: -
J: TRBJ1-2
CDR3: CASSLRQVGYGYTF
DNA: TGTGCCAGCAGCTTAAGACAGGTCGGCTATGGCTACACCTTC

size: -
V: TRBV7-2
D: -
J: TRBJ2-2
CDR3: CASSYGGGAGTGELFF
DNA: TGTGCCAGCAGCTACGGAGGAGGGGCCGGCACCGGGGAGCTGTTTTTT

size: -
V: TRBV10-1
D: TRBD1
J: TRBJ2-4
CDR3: CASSERGHSDIQYF
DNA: TGCGCCAGCAGTGAGAGGGGGCATTCAGACATTCAGTACTTC

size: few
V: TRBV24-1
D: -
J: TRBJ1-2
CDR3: CATIASLGGDYGYTF
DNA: TGTGCCACCATTGCTTCTCTCGGGGGGGACTATGGCTACACCTTC

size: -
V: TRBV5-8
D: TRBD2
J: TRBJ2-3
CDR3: CASSLAGGVADTQYF
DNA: TGTGCCAGCAGCTTGGCCGGGGGGGTGGCAGATACGCAGTATTTT

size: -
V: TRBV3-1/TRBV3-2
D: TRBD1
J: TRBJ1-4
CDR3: CASSQARGGTEKLFF
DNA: TGTGCCAGCAGCCAAGCCAGGGGGGGAACCGAAAAACTGTTTTTT

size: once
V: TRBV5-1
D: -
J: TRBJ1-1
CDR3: CASSTRGRNTEAFF
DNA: TGCGCCAGCAGTACCCGGGGGCGGAACACTGAAGCTTTCTTT

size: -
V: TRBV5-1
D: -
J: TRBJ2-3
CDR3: CASSFVRGQEDTQYF
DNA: TGCGCCAGCAGCTTCGTCCGGGGCCAAGAGGATACGCAGTATTTT

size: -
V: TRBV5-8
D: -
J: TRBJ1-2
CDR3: CASSSTGRYYGYTF
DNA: TGTGCCAGCAGCTCGACTGGGCGGTACTATGGCTACACCTTC

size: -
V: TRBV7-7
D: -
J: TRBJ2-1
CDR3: CASSPGSYNEQFF
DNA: TGTGCCAGCAGCCCCGGGTCTTACAATGAGCAGTTCTTC

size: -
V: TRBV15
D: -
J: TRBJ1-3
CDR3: CATSRGDSLSGNTIYF
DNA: TGTGCCACCAGCAGGGGAGACAGTCTCTCTGGAAACACCATATATTTT

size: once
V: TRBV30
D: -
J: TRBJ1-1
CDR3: CAWSVRDLWNTEAFF
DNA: TGTGCCTGGAGTGTGAGGGATTTGTGGAACACTGAAGCTTTCTTT

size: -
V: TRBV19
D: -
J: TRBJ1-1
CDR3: CARPPTETHPEAFF
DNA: TGTGCCAGGCCACCGACAGAGACCCACCCTGAAGCTTTCTTT

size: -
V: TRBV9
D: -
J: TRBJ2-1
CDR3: CASSVGSSGGGNEQFF
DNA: TGTGCCAGCAGCGTAGGGTCCAGCGGAGGGGGCAATGAGCAGTTCTTC

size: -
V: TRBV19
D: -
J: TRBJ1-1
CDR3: CASSIGHLNTEAFF
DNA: TGTGCCAGTAGTATAGGCCACCTGAACACTGAAGCTTTCTTT

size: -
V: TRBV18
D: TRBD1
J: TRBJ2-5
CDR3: CASSPRTGEGETQYF
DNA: TGTGCCAGCTCACCCCGGACAGGGGAGGGAGAGACCCAGTACTTC

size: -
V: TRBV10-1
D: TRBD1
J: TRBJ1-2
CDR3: CASSPDRGYGYTF
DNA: TGCGCCAGCTCACCGGACAGGGGATATGGCTACACCTTC

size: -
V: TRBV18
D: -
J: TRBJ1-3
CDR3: CASSPPGRQEPSGNTIYF
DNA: TGTGCCAGCTCACCACCGGGTCGACAGGAACCCTCTGGAAACACCATATATTTT

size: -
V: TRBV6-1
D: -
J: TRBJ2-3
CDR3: CASSERRDKKDTQYF
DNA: TGTGCCAGCAGTGAACGGCGGGACAAAAAAGATACGCAGTATTTT

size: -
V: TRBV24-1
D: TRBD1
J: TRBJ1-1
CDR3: CATSDLGGRQGNIAEAFF
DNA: TGTGCCACCAGTGATTTGGGGGGTAGACAGGGGAATATCGCTGAAGCTTTCTTT

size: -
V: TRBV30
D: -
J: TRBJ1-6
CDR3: CAWKEGSPLHF
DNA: TGTGCCTGGAAGGAGGGTTCACCCCTCCACTTT

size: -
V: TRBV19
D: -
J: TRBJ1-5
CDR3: CASSILSQPQHF
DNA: TGTGCCAGTAGTATCCTATCCCAGCCCCAGCATTTT

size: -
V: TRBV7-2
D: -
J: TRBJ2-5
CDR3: CASRYSSMETQYF
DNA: TGTGCCAGCAGATATTCCTCGATGGAGACCCAGTACTTC

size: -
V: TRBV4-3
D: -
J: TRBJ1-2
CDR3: CASSPGGGINYGYTF
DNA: TGCGCCAGCAGCCCCGGAGGGGGGATTAACTATGGCTACACCTTC

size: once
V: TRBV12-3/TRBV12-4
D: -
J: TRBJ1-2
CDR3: CASSLGARDGYTF
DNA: TGTGCCAGCAGTTTAGGGGCACGTGATGGCTACACCTTC

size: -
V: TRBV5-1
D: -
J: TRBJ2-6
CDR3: CASSLTPGANVLTF
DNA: TGCGCCAGCAGCTTGACACCTGGGGCCAACGTCCTGACTTTC